A single sample gave rise to the 6 T cell receptor beta chains below, sequenced in a study of T cells in Graves' hyperthyroidism and ophthalmopathy. RNA transcripts were the template for amplifying TCR beta CDR3 regions. HTBI primers were used for first-round RT-PCR of the TCR CDR3. TCRdb reprocessed the multiplex PCR reads via MiXCR and lists one record per CDR3 protein. The sample holds 550,000 to 800,000 distinct CDR3 sequences, roughly 17% seen once. What was sequenced was blood. These receptor sequences come from a man between 50 and 59 years old with Graves' hyperthyroidism.

The chain combines TRBV19 with TRBJ1-2; perhaps TRBD1 as D (5 bases). The V end was cut by 8 bases, the J end by 2 bases, with 12 bases between. CDR3 length: 13 amino acids. The V gene's germline CDR1 is LNHDA and CDR2 SQIVND (reference sequence). CDR3 nucleotides: TGTGCCAGTTCCAGGGAGGCGAACTATGGCTACACCTTC. Protein: CASSREANYGYTF.

The V and J genes are TRBV9 and TRBJ2-1; 8 bases fit TRBD2. Germline V gene data show CDR1 as SGDLS and CDR2 as YYNGEE. The CDR3 sequence is 16 residues long. V was pared by 3 bases and J by 2 bases, with 7 bases of the junction left unmatched. For the CDR3, the DNA is TGTGCCAGCAGCGCCCCTCTAGCGGGCCCCTACAATGAGCAGTTCTTC. It encodes CASSAPLAGPYNEQFF.

The chain is built from TRBV7-2 and TRBJ1-5; the D gene is possibly TRBD1 (5 bases). CDR1 and CDR2 (germline): SGHTA, FQGNSA. The V gene lost 5 bases and the J gene lost 0 bases, with 11 bases spanning the gap. This CDR3 comprises 15 residues. CDR3 region: CASSDGTLSNQPQHF. The DNA for the CDR3 is TGTGCCAGCAGCGACGGGACTCTTAGCAATCAGCCCCAGCATTTT.

This clonotype showed up just a few times. The chain is built from TRBV7-8 and TRBJ2-7, with a tentative D call TRBD1 (5 bases). Germline loops: CDR1 SGHVS, CDR2 FQNEAQ. The CDR3 runs to 15 residues. Trimming pared 1 base from V and 2 bases from J, leaving 12 bases between. The CDR3 reads CASSLEYGQAYEQYF. The CDR3 coding sequence is TGTGCCAGCAGCTTAGAGTACGGACAAGCCTACGAGCAGTACTTC.

This clonotype was seen a handful of times. The V and J genes are TRBV7-9 and TRBJ2-1, with 8 bases fitting TRBD1. The germline V gene has CDR1 SEHNR and CDR2 FQNEAQ (reference sequence). The CDR3 sequence is 15 residues long. Germline trimming cut 4 bases from V and 5 bases from J; bases unmatched to any gene: 7. The chain's CDR3 is CASSSTGETNNEQFF. Written as DNA, the CDR3 is TGTGCCAGCAGCTCGACAGGGGAAACAAACAATGAGCAGTTCTTC.

This clonotype was recorded many times. V usage is TRBV7-3 and J usage is TRBJ1-2; D remains ambiguous. There are 13 residues in the CDR3. CDR1 and CDR2 from the germline V gene are SGHTA and FQGTGA. The germline V and J ends were trimmed by 5 bases and 4 bases, with 11 bases remaining between them. This CDR3 reads CASSHNQVYGYTF. CDR3 DNA: TGTGCCAGCAGCCACAATCAGGTCTATGGCTACACCTTC.